Listed here are 7 T cell receptor beta chains from one sample, sequenced in a study of cytomegalovirus exposure and HLA in healthy donors (dated by TCRdb to about 2017). Preparation of the library involved the immunoSEQ multiplex PCR assay. For the multiplex PCR, a mixture combining 60 forward primers for TCR Vbeta segments and 13 reverse primers for TCR Jbeta segments was used. TCRdb took this table from immuneACCESS and kept in-frame rearrangements with V and J called. Such tables lack part of the clones; where checked against another copy, unresolved V genes explain under half of the gap, and the rest is unexplained. The sample table shows more than 95,000 clones, and 80% are seen once. The ten largest account for about 9.2% of the sample. The sample consisted of PBMCs. The receptors were sampled from a young man in good health and CMV-seropositive.

The genes are TRBV30 and TRBJ1-2; 8 bases align to TRBD1. This CDR3 has 14 residues. Trimming took 3 bases from V and 2 from J; bases not matched to a gene: 5. The germline V gene has CDR1 GTSNPN and CDR2 SVGIG (reference sequence). In nucleotides, the CDR3 is TGTGCCTGGAGAGACAGGGGCGGGAACTATGGCTACACCTTC. The encoded protein is CAWRDRGGNYGYTF.

This chain uses TRBV19 with TRBJ2-1; D is unresolved. The germline V gene encodes CDR1 LNHDA and CDR2 SQIVND (reference sequence). The CDR3 loop spans 13 amino acids. V shed 1 base and J shed 4 bases, with 5 bases lying between them. The CDR3 sequence: CASSIVHYNEQFF. In nucleotides, the CDR3 is TGTGCCAGTAGTATAGTCCATTACAATGAGCAGTTCTTC.

This chain links TRBV10-1 with TRBJ2-1; TRBD1 agrees at 7 bases. CDR3 length equals 15 residues. J lost 6 bases, V lost 8 bases, and 13 bases had no gene match. The germline CDR1 and CDR2 sequences are WNHNN and SYGVQD (reference sequence). For the CDR3, the DNA is TGCGCCAGCGGCGACAGGGAACTAAGGTTCAATGAGCAGTTCTTC. Its protein is CASGDRELRFNEQFF.

On this clone itself: The junction and the germline gene differ at one end; a read error may be behind it. The chain links TRBV7-8 to TRBJ2-7; D may be TRBD1 (6 bases). This CDR3 comprises 15 residues. Looked up from germline, CDR1 is SGHVS and CDR2 is FQNEAQ. CDR3 region: CASSLNRQAPYGQYF. In DNA form, the CDR3 reads TGTGCCAGCAGCTTAAATCGACAGGCCCCCTACGGGCAGTACTTC.

The V and J genes are TRBV6-5 and TRBJ2-2; D is perhaps TRBD1 (6 bases). CDR1 and CDR2 (germline): MNHEY, SVGAGI. The CDR3 is 15 amino acids. The V end was cut by 9 bases, the J end by 4 bases, with 18 bases between. The CDR3 is CASSPGDLATGELFF. The CDR3, as DNA: TGTGCCAGTTCCCCAGGGGATCTGGCCACCGGGGAGCTGTTTTTT.

The chain recombines TRBV21-1 with TRBJ2-7; the table names TRBD1, a call not compared with the DNA. TRBV21-1 is a recognized pseudogene. The CDR3 is made up of 16 amino acids. The CDR3 protein is CASRGGPDRPSYEQYF. Here the CDR3 DNA reads TGTGCCAGTCGAGGGGGCCCCGACAGGCCCTCCTACGAGCAGTACTTC.

V is TRBV6-1 and J is TRBJ2-7, with 9 bases identical to TRBD1. This CDR3 spans 16 amino acids. Germline V gene sequence: CDR1 MNHNS, CDR2 SASEGT. V dropped 2 bases and J dropped 5; count of bases not matched to a gene: 10. CDR3 protein: CASSEISGQGFHEQYF. CDR3 sequence (DNA): TGTGCCAGCAGTGAAATCTCAGGACAGGGGTTCCACGAGCAGTACTTC.